The source of this TCR beta chain is a study of shared clonotypes between healthy human individuals. The study drew all its donors from Caucasian adults living in Nashville, Tennessee. The CDR3 covers 14 residues. Trimming stripped 8 bases from V and 6 bases from J, with 19 bases between. CDR1 and CDR2 (germline): SNHLY, FYNNEI. Some 30,000 T cell genomes, or approximately 200 ng DNA, went into the sorted-subset replicate PCRs. Profiled with immunoSEQ multiplex PCR; TCRdb holds only in-frame clones, not every one. This sample has about 2.4 million clones, with 80% to 95% found just once. Sequencing was done on a sample of naive CD4+ T cells from PBMCs. Subset here: CD45RA+ positively selected. This clonotype was obtained from a man younger than 35 in good health. Some clones in this sample may be carry-over from other donors' samples. The chain recombines TRBV2 with TRBJ1-2; a possible D gene is TRBD1 (6 bases). CDR3 in amino acids: CASGASRGFDGYTF. DNA for the CDR3: TGTGCCAGCGGGGCTTCCAGGGGTTTCGATGGCTACACCTTC.